This is a list of T cell receptor beta chains from one sample in a study of OX40 agonist ivuxolimab in advanced cancers. TCRdb's table, derived via immunoSEQ multiplex PCR, lists solely in-frame clones and lacks some. The sample includes about 50,000 clones, around 88% of them seen just once. Sequencing used CD4+ or CD8+ T cells sorted from blood, obtained in a trial of the OX40 agonist ivuxolimab. The origin of the receptors is an adult with an advanced solid tumor such as melanoma, head and neck, liver or kidney cancer. Both conserved end residues are part of each CDR3. D genes are given only for firm matches. A clone size is listed for some rows: how often the clone was seen (once, few, many), or a class if it is expanded.

TRBV11-3	TRBJ2-1	-	-	CASSPGGGRAVHEQFF	TGTGCCAGCAGCCCAGGGGGCGGGAGGGCCGTCCATGAGCAGTTCTTC
TRBV11-2	TRBJ1-1	-	TRBD1	CASSWDSSGTEAFF	TGTGCCAGCAGCTGGGACAGCTCCGGGACTGAAGCTTTCTTT
TRBV21-1	TRBJ2-7	-	-	CASSNLGGPYEQYF	TGTGCCAGCAGCAACTTGGGGGGGCCCTACGAGCAGTACTTC
TRBV6-6	TRBJ2-7	-	-	CASTDSASVHEQYF	TGTGCCAGCACCGACTCAGCCTCCGTGCACGAGCAGTACTTC
TRBV5-1	TRBJ2-2	-	-	CASSLGQDTGELFF	TGCGCCAGCAGCTTGGGACAAGACACCGGGGAGCTGTTTTTT
TRBV27	TRBJ2-2	once	-	CASSWARGGELFF	TGTGCCAGCAGTTGGGCACGCGGCGGGGAGCTGTTTTTT
TRBV28	TRBJ2-1	-	TRBD2	CASSLGTSGNNEQFF	TGTGCCAGCAGTTTGGGGACTAGCGGGAACAATGAGCAGTTCTTC
TRBV6-5	TRBJ1-4	few	-	CASAESHHEKLFF	TGTGCCAGCGCAGAATCTCATCATGAAAAACTGTTTTTT
TRBV19	TRBJ2-1	few	-	CASKGPRRDSQFF	TGTGCCAGTAAGGGCCCTCGGCGGGACAGTCAGTTCTTC
TRBV30	TRBJ1-1	-	-	CAWRYGYYTEAFF	TGTGCCTGGAGATATGGCTACTACACTGAAGCTTTCTTT
TRBV9	TRBJ2-5	-	TRBD1	CASRDRGSFQETQYF	TGTGCCAGCAGGGACAGGGGGTCATTCCAAGAGACCCAGTACTTC
TRBV19	TRBJ2-6	-	-	CASSIAPGSGANVLTF	TGTGCCAGTAGTATAGCCCCGGGATCCGGGGCCAACGTCCTGACTTTC
TRBV29-1	TRBJ1-1	-	-	CSVEDYPEAFF	TGCAGCGTTGAAGATTACCCTGAAGCTTTCTTT
TRBV18	TRBJ1-2	once	TRBD1	CASSRDRANYGYTF	TGTGCCAGCTCACGGGACAGAGCTAACTATGGCTACACCTTC
TRBV28	TRBJ2-5	-	TRBD2	CASSATSSGQETQYF	TGTGCCAGCAGTGCCACCTCTAGCGGCCAAGAGACCCAGTACTTC
TRBV7-3	TRBJ2-3	-	TRBD1	CASSLTGTDVDTQYF	TGTGCCAGCAGTCTAACCGGGACAGATGTGGATACGCAGTATTTT
TRBV6-6	TRBJ1-3	-	-	CASSYSAGTGNTIYF	TGTGCCAGCAGTTACTCCGCAGGGACCGGAAACACCATATATTTT
TRBV5-1	TRBJ2-1	-	-	CASSLEGSSYNEQFF	TGCGCCAGCAGCTTGGAGGGGAGCTCCTACAATGAGCAGTTCTTC
TRBV23-1	TRBJ2-1	-	TRBD2	CASSPLGLAGALEQFF	TGCGCCAGCAGTCCTCTAGGACTAGCGGGAGCGCTTGAGCAGTTCTTC
TRBV14	TRBJ2-5	-	-	CASSQVSRRGGTQYF	TGTGCCAGCAGCCAAGTTAGTCGCAGGGGGGGGACCCAGTACTTC
TRBV7-9	TRBJ2-7	-	-	CASSWDWISYEQYF	TGTGCCAGCAGCTGGGACTGGATTTCCTACGAGCAGTACTTC
TRBV7-6	TRBJ2-7	-	TRBD2	CASSLGGGFYEQYF	TGTGCCAGCAGCTTAGGGGGGGGATTCTACGAGCAGTACTTC
TRBV19	TRBJ1-5	-	TRBD1	CASTPRPGQANQPQHF	TGTGCCAGTACTCCCCGACCGGGACAGGCCAATCAGCCCCAGCATTTT
TRBV18	TRBJ2-3	-	TRBD2	CASSPSSSGRQDTQYF	TGTGCCAGCTCACCATCCTCTAGCGGGAGGCAAGATACGCAGTATTTT
TRBV28	TRBJ2-2	-	-	CASSSTGNTGELFF	TGTGCCAGCAGTTCGACAGGGAACACCGGGGAGCTGTTTTTT
TRBV19	TRBJ1-4	once	TRBD1	CASSISGQGYATNEKLFF	TGTGCCAGTAGTATTAGTGGACAGGGTTATGCAACTAATGAAAAACTGTTTTTT
TRBV7-3	TRBJ2-3	-	-	CASSAGSTDTQYF	TGTGCCAGCAGCGCAGGAAGCACAGATACGCAGTATTTT
TRBV5-1	TRBJ1-2	-	TRBD1	CASSLEDRDYGYTF	TGCGCCAGCAGCTTGGAAGACAGGGACTATGGCTACACCTTC
TRBV5-4	TRBJ2-7	-	TRBD1	CASSLDIQGAQGYEQYF	TGTGCCAGCAGCTTGGATATCCAGGGGGCGCAAGGCTACGAGCAGTACTTC
TRBV28	TRBJ1-5	few	-	CASSLRRAGAGSISGNQPQHF	TGTGCCAGCAGTTTAAGAAGGGCGGGGGCAGGCTCCATTTCGGGCAATCAGCCCCAGCATTTT
TRBV4-1	TRBJ2-2	-	TRBD2	CASSQVAGGSTGELFF	TGCGCCAGCAGCCAAGTCGCGGGAGGAAGCACCGGGGAGCTGTTTTTT
TRBV5-1	TRBJ2-7	-	-	CASSLSGTGDEQYF	TGCGCCAGCAGCCTTAGCGGGACAGGCGACGAGCAGTACTTC
TRBV6-6	TRBJ1-1	-	-	CASSLPETEAFF	TGTGCCAGCAGTTTACCGGAGACTGAAGCTTTCTTT
TRBV7-2	TRBJ2-7	-	-	CASSLSRGLGGEQYF	TGTGCCAGCAGCTTATCCCGCGGTCTAGGGGGAGAGCAGTACTTC
TRBV15	TRBJ2-3	-	-	CATAEREWLLDTQYF	TGTGCCACCGCCGAACGGGAGTGGCTATTAGATACGCAGTATTTT
TRBV11-2	TRBJ2-1	-	-	CASSLVPGNEQFF	TGTGCCAGCAGCTTAGTCCCCGGGAATGAGCAGTTCTTC
TRBV7-2	TRBJ1-4	-	-	CASSPLPDRTYEKLFF	TGTGCCAGCAGCCCACTACCGGATCGGACCTATGAAAAACTGTTTTTT
TRBV25-1	TRBJ2-3	few	TRBD2	CASSKLAGSTDTQYF	TGTGCCAGCAGCAAACTAGCGGGAAGCACAGATACGCAGTATTTT
TRBV18	TRBJ2-1	-	TRBD2	CASSLGLAGADEQFF	TGTGCCAGCTCACTGGGACTAGCGGGAGCGGATGAGCAGTTCTTC
TRBV5-1	TRBJ2-7	-	TRBD1	CASSLLTGGTSYEQYF	TGCGCCAGCAGCCTACTAACAGGGGGGACCTCCTACGAGCAGTACTTC